This entry lists 12 T cell receptor beta chains sequenced from one sample in a study of early T cells in non-severe SARS-CoV-2 infection. MiXCR, applied by TCRdb to the 5' RACE reads, yields one record per CDR3 protein. The sample lists about 19,000 distinct CDR3 sequences, approximately 4% occurring once. Sequencing was done on a sample of whole blood. These receptor sequences come from an adult who was a healthcare worker with PCR-confirmed SARS-CoV-2 infection or an uninfected control (not recorded which).

A note on this clonotype: Being one base from a much bigger clone, this may be a read error. CDR3 DNA: TGTGCCAGCAGCCAAGATGGCCGGGGGGGCTGTAGAGACGAGCAGTACTTC. Translated, it gives CASSQDGRGGCRDEQYF. The genes are TRBV3-1 and TRBJ2-7; 8 positions agree with TRBD2. J was trimmed by 5 bases and V by 0 bases; bases with no gene match: 12. Germline assignment: CDR1 LGHDT and CDR2 YNNKEL (reference sequence). This CDR3 is 17 amino acids long.

This clonotype has a count of ten or more. This chain connects TRBV19 to TRBJ1-4; no clear D gene. Trimming removed 4 bases at V and 0 bases at J, with 12 bases between. Germline V gene sequence: CDR1 LNHDA, CDR2 SQIVND (reference sequence). The length of the CDR3 is 16 residues. The CDR3 coding sequence is TGTGCCAGTAGTAAATCGACGGTCACAACTAATGAAAAACTGTTTTTT. Its translation: CASSKSTVTTNEKLFF.

Many counts were recorded for this clonotype. The chain recombines TRBV5-1 with TRBJ2-3, with 8 positions matching TRBD1. Germline V gives CDR1 SGHRS, CDR2 YFSETQ. This CDR3 is built from 15 residues. Unmatched junction bases numbered 6, after V lost 0 bases and J lost 6 bases. CDR3 bases: TGCGCCAGCAGCTTGGATCAGGGGGCAGGTGATACGCAGTATTTT. The encoded protein is CASSLDQGAGDTQYF. Full variable domain (outside the CDR3, taken from reference TRBV5-1 and TRBJ2-3): KAGVTQTPRYLIKTRGQQVTLSCSPISGHRSVSWYQQTPGQGLQFLFEYFSETQRNKGNFPGRFSGRQFSNSRSEMNVSTLELGDSALYLCASSLDQGAGDTQYFGPGTRLTVL.

This clonotype showed up many times. The J gene is TRBJ1-3, the V gene TRBV4-2; 10 nucleotides line up with TRBD1. V trimming: 4 bases; J trimming: 2 bases; junction bases outside the gene matches: 5. The CDR3 spans 16 residues. In germline, CDR1 is LGHNA, CDR2 YNFKEQ. The CDR3 loop reads CASSLSGTGAGNTIYF. The CDR3 nucleotides are TGTGCCAGCAGCCTCTCCGGGACAGGGGCTGGAAACACCATATATTTT.

This clonotype was seen ten or more times. This chain uses TRBV20-1 with TRBJ2-2; D possibly corresponds to TRBD1 (6 bases). The CDR3 is made up of 14 amino acids. Germline V gene data show CDR1 as DFQATT and CDR2 as SNEGSKA (reference sequence). V shed 6 bases and J shed 4 bases, with 15 bases lying between them. Here the CDR3 DNA reads TGCAGTGCCATGCAGGGGCTAGGCACCGGGGAGCTGTTTTTT. This encodes CSAMQGLGTGELFF.

This clonotype was detected ten times or more. The chain links TRBV5-1 to TRBJ1-4; the D is unclear. The CDR3 has 17 amino acids. V was pared by 4 bases and J by 7 bases, with 23 bases between. CDR1 and CDR2 (germline): SGHRS, YFSETQ. CDR3 region: CASSPTVPSGVGEKLFF. DNA of the CDR3: TGCGCCAGCAGCCCCACGGTTCCGTCTGGGGTCGGTGAAAAACTGTTTTTT.

This clonotype was seen ten or more times. J is TRBJ1-6 and V is TRBV4-2, with a possible D match to TRBD1 (5 bases). V lost 6 bases, J lost 0 bases, and 9 bases lay in between. CDR3 size: 15 residues. Germline CDR1 is LGHNA and CDR2 is YNFKEQ. For the CDR3, the DNA is TGTGCCAGCAGACAGGAGAGCTCCTATAATTCACCCCTCCACTTT. Its protein is CASRQESSYNSPLHF.

Ten or more counts support this clonotype. The gene calls are TRBV25-1 and TRBJ2-7; D might be TRBD1 (5 bases). This CDR3 region has 14 residues. Germline V gives CDR1 MGHDK, CDR2 SYGVNS. Trimming left V 0 bases short and J 2 bases short, with 8 bases between. The CDR3 protein is CASSEYDRAYEQYF. The CDR3, as DNA: TGTGCCAGCAGTGAATATGACAGAGCCTACGAGCAGTACTTC.

This clonotype was detected a few times. The genes are TRBV4-2 and TRBJ2-3, with TRBD2 matching 10 bases. This CDR3 has 16 amino acids. Germline CDR1 is LGHNA and CDR2 is YNFKEQ. Trimming removed 5 bases from V and 4 bases from J; junction bases left unmatched: 9. Here the CDR3 reads CASSGQAGGWADTQYF. The CDR3, as DNA: TGTGCCAGCAGCGGTCAAGCGGGGGGGTGGGCAGATACGCAGTATTTT.

The sample holds a few counts of this clonotype. The V and J genes are TRBV4-3 and TRBJ2-3, with 9 bases identical to TRBD2. V was clipped by 0 bases and J by 8 bases; unmatched bases: 15. CDR3 size: 18 residues. Germline V gene sequence: CDR1 LGHNA, CDR2 YSLEER. CDR3 DNA: TGCGCCAGCAGCCAAGATCTCAGCGGGGGGAATCTCAGGGGTACGCAGTATTTT. Translating gives CASSQDLSGGNLRGTQYF.

This clonotype was detected ten times or more. The chain couples TRBV19 to TRBJ2-7; TRBD1 agrees at 8 bases. The CDR3 covers 16 residues. In germline, CDR1 is LNHDA, CDR2 SQIVND (reference sequence). V trimming: 5 bases; J trimming: 6 bases; junction bases outside the gene matches: 15. CDR3 sequence: CASSLQGATRTVEQYF. CDR3 bases: TGTGCCAGTAGTCTGCAGGGGGCAACTCGAACAGTCGAGCAGTACTTC. The variable domain in full, with the rest retrieved from reference TRBV19 and TRBJ2-7, is DGGITQSPKYLFRKEGQNVTLSCEQNLNHDAMYWYRQDPGQGLRLIYYSQIVNDFQKGDIAEGYSVSREKKESFPLTVTSAQKNPTAFYLCASSLQGATRTVEQYFGPGTRLTVT.

This clonotype was counted ten times or more. J is TRBJ1-5 and V is TRBV12-3 or TRBV12-4, with D possibly matching TRBD1 (6 bases). Deletions cut 4 bases from V and 2 bases from J, with 12 bases between. This CDR3 region has 15 residues. CDR3: CASSSGDEGNQPQHF. The DNA for the CDR3 is TGTGCCAGCAGTTCAGGGGATGAGGGCAATCAGCCCCAGCATTTT.